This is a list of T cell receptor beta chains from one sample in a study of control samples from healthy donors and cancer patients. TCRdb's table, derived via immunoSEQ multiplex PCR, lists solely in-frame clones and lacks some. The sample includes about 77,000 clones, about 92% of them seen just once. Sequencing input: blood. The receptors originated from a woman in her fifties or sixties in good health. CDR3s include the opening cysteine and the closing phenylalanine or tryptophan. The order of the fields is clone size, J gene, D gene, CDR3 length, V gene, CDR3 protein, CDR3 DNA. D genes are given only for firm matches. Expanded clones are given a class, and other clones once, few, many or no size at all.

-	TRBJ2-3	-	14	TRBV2	CASSEQGSTDTQYF	TGTGCCAGCAGTGAACAGGGTAGCACAGATACGCAGTATTTT
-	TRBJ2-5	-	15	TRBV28	CASSFSPGLKKTQYF	TGTGCCAGCAGTTTTAGTCCGGGACTTAAAAAGACCCAGTACTTC
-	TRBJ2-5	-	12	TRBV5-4	CASSLGQETQYF	TGTGCCAGCAGCTTGGGCCAAGAGACCCAGTACTTC
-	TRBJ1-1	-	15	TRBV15	CATSRSWDGDTEAFF	TGTGCCACCAGCAGATCTTGGGACGGGGACACTGAAGCTTTCTTT
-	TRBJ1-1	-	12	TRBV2	CASRGQGTEAFF	TGTGCCAGCAGGGGCCAGGGGACTGAAGCTTTCTTT
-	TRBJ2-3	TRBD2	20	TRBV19	CASSNPPRGTSGSETDTQYF	TGTGCCAGTAGCAACCCCCCCAGGGGGACTAGCGGGAGTGAGACAGATACGCAGTATTTT
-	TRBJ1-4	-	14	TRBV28	CASSTDSGGEKLFF	TGTGCCAGCAGTACGGACAGCGGGGGGGAAAAACTGTTTTTT
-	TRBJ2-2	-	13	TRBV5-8	CASSQFLGGELFF	TGTGCCAGCAGTCAGTTTTTAGGCGGGGAGCTGTTTTTT
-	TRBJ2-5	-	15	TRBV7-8	CASRNRDWEKETQYF	TGTGCCAGCAGGAACCGGGACTGGGAGAAAGAGACCCAGTACTTC
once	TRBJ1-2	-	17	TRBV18	CASSPQGPEVSGYGYTF	TGTGCCAGCTCCCCCCAGGGACCGGAGGTATCGGGCTATGGCTACACCTTC
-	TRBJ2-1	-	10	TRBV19	CARTYNEQFF	TGTGCCAGGACCTACAATGAGCAGTTCTTC
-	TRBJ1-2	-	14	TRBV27	CASSPPGGNYGYTF	TGTGCCAGCAGTCCCCCCGGGGGTAACTATGGCTACACCTTC
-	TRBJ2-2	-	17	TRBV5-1	CASSLNGGAGGTGELFF	TGCGCCAGCAGCTTGAATGGAGGGGCAGGGGGTACCGGGGAGCTGTTTTTT
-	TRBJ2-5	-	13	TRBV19	CASRRMSQETQYF	TGTGCCAGTCGCCGGATGTCTCAAGAGACCCAGTACTTC
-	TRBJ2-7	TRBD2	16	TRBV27	CASSPRLAGGPNEQYF	TGTGCCAGCAGTCCGCGACTAGCGGGAGGGCCTAACGAGCAGTACTTC
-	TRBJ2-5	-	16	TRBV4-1	CASSQESSAIQETQYF	TGCGCCAGCAGCCAAGAATCGTCGGCTATCCAAGAGACCCAGTACTTC
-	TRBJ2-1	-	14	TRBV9	CASSVGGSYNEQFF	TGTGCCAGCAGCGTAGGTGGTTCCTACAATGAGCAGTTCTTC
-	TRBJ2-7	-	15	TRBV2	CASSEAEGGGYEQYF	TGTGCCAGCAGTGAAGCGGAGGGAGGAGGCTACGAGCAGTACTTC
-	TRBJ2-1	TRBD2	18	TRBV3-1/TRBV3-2	CASSQEPWTSGKDNEQFF	TGTGCCAGCAGCCAAGAACCCTGGACTAGCGGGAAGGACAATGAGCAGTTCTTC
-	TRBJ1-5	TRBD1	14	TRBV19	CASSGQGGNQPQHF	TGTGCCAGTAGCGGACAGGGGGGTAATCAGCCCCAGCATTTT
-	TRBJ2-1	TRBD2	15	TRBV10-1	CASSESLAGLNEQFF	TGCGCCAGCAGTGAGTCTCTAGCGGGTTTAAATGAGCAGTTCTTC
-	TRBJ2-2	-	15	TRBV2	CASSPGESNTGELFF	TGTGCCAGCAGCCCCGGGGAGTCGAACACCGGGGAGCTGTTTTTT
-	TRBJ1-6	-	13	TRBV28	CASSPQDTSPLHF	TGTGCCAGCAGTCCCCAGGACACCTCACCCCTCCACTTT
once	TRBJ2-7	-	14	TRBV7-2	CASSLAATSYEQYF	TGTGCCAGCAGCTTAGCTGCTACCTCCTACGAGCAGTACTTC